The count of the clone carrying this TCR beta chain is one. What it binds is unknown. Profiling relied on immunoSEQ multiplex PCR, and the TCRdb table lists in-frame clones only, not all of them. The sample has approximately 110,000 clones, approximately 86% seen once. The data were obtained in a study of T cell responses to AZD1222 COVID-19 vaccine. In the study overall: Whether given at about 4 or about 12 weeks, second doses were pooled. Study-wide results and limits: The donor group comprised mostly white British people and more females; the analysis possibly underestimated clonal diversity. CD4 TCRs associated with vaccination spanned spike, dominating at 160-218 and 743-854. Sampling captured repertoires only after the peak T cell response.

This clonotype was sampled from an adult in good health. Specimen: peripheral blood, collected on day 0 of AZD1222 vaccination.

CDR3 nucleotides: TGTGCCAGTCTTGGGACAGCCCAGGAAGCTTTCTTT. Translation gives CASLGTAQEAFF. The J gene is TRBJ1-1, the V gene TRBV19; 7 bases line up with TRBD1. The junction had 8 bases not matched to a gene; V was cut back by 8 bases and J by 8 bases. This CDR3 has 12 residues. Germline loops: CDR1 LNHDA, CDR2 SQIVND (reference sequence).